This TCR beta chain derives from a study of CD8+ T cells in alopecia areata. Study information: Oral tofacitinib (5 to 10 mg twice daily) was administered to treated patients. After 6 to 18 months of tofacitinib, follow-up continued 6 months off drug.

Germline V CDR1 and CDR2: GTSNPN, SVGIG (reference sequence). V was pared by 0 bases and J by 4 bases, with 6 bases between. The CDR3 consists of 12 residues. The study, taken as a whole, reports: Shared TCR sequences were less clear between patients than in mice, possibly partly from HLA diversity.

Described treatment: oral pan-JAK inhibitor, 5-10 mg twice daily. Both peripheral blood and punch biopsies of lesional scalp skin were obtained from patients who had alopecia areata. After isolation, RNA underwent reverse transcription to generate cDNA as the sequencing template. Profiling relied on immunoSEQ multiplex PCR, and the TCRdb table lists in-frame clones only, not all of them. The table shows approximately 160,000 clones, with roughly 60% occurring only once. Comments on this clone: The antigen is unknown.

The rearrangement joins TRBV30 to TRBJ2-5; D remains unclear. The clonotype originates from a human donor with alopecia areata. Here the sequenced sample was CD4+ T cells sorted from blood, taken at week 24, from a patient treated with tofacitinib. CDR3 DNA sequence: TGTGCCTGGAGTGTATCGGGAGAGACCCAGTACTTC. It specifies CAWSVSGETQYF.